The next 22 T cell receptor beta chains were all read from a single sample in a study of technical replicates of blood from several donors. Clones were sequenced by immunoSEQ multiplex PCR, and TCRdb holds only the in-frame ones, with some missing. The sample shows almost 55,000 clones, around 94% of them seen only once. The sample taken for sequencing was T cells isolated from PBMCs. These receptors were collected from a human donor in good health.

The V and J genes are TRBV28 and TRBJ1-5, with 9 bases fitting TRBD1. This CDR3 comprises 17 residues. Germline CDR1 MDHEN, CDR2 SYDVKM. J was trimmed by 2 bases and V by 4 bases; bases with no gene match: 9. The CDR3 region has the DNA TGTGCCAGCAGTTCAGGACAGGGGATGAGGGGCAATCAGCCCCAGCATTTT. Translation: CASSSGQGMRGNQPQHF.

V usage is TRBV6-6 and J usage is TRBJ2-5; 9 bases are shared with TRBD1. Trimming removed 6 bases from V and 7 bases from J; junction bases left unmatched: 12. From germline, CDR1 is MNHNY and CDR2 SVGAGI (reference sequence). The CDR3 has 15 residues. CDR3 coding DNA: TGTGCCAGCAGCCAACCGGGACAGGGTGTTGGGACCCAGTACTTC. This codes for CASSQPGQGVGTQYF.

This clone was counted a single time. The CDR3 DNA reads as TGTGCCAGCAGTTATGATGACGGGGGGATGAACACTGAAGCTTTCTTT. Translation gives CASSYDDGGMNTEAFF. The V call is TRBV6-5, the J call TRBJ1-1; D might be TRBD1 (5 bases). Trimming stripped 3 bases from V and 0 bases from J, with 14 bases between. CDR3 length equals 16 residues. Germline assignment: CDR1 MNHEY and CDR2 SVGAGI.

The rearrangement links TRBV5-1 to TRBJ1-5, with D perhaps TRBD1 (6 bases). Germline V CDR1 and CDR2: SGHRS, YFSETQ. Trimming cost V 3 bases and J 4 bases, with 11 bases left between them. CDR3 length: 14 residues. The CDR3 DNA sequence: TGCGCCAGCAGCTCCGGACAGATTAATCAGCCCCAGCATTTT. Translating gives CASSSGQINQPQHF.

The chain couples TRBV6-5 to TRBJ2-1, with 11 bases lining up with TRBD2. The CDR3 length is 16 residues. The ends lost 1 base at V and 3 bases at J; junction bases unmatched: 2. In germline, CDR1 is MNHEY, CDR2 SVGAGI. For the CDR3, the DNA is TGTGCCAGCAGTTACTGGGGGACTAGCGGCTACAATGAGCAGTTCTTC. It yields the protein CASSYWGTSGYNEQFF.

The chain uses TRBV11-3 and TRBJ2-3; 11 nucleotides agree with TRBD2. CDR3 length: 13 amino acids. V lost 2 bases, J lost 8 bases, and 0 bases stayed unmatched. Germline CDR1 reads SGHNT; CDR2 reads YENEEA. The chain's CDR3 is CASSLTSGGTQYF. The CDR3 nucleotides are TGTGCCAGCAGCTTAACTAGCGGGGGTACGCAGTATTTT. The full variable domain, in which reference TRBV11-3 and TRBJ2-3 provide the parts outside the CDR3, is EAGVVQSPRYKIIEKKQPVAFWCNPISGHNTLYWYLQNLGQGPELLIRYENEEAVDDSQLPKDRFSAERLKGVDSTLKIQPAELGDSAVYLCASSLTSGGTQYFGPGTRLTVL.

This chain links TRBV6-5 with TRBJ2-2; D gene uncertain. The V gene lost 1 base and the J gene lost 5 bases, with 11 bases spanning the gap. Germline V CDR1 and CDR2: MNHEY, SVGAGI. The CDR3 totals 15 residues. The CDR3 here is CASSYFSGLTGELFF. The CDR3 DNA sequence: TGTGCCAGCAGTTACTTTTCAGGTCTGACCGGGGAGCTGTTTTTT.

The rearrangement joins TRBV9 to TRBJ1-6; TRBD1 matches 12 bases. CDR1 is SGDLS, CDR2 YYNGEE, per germline. J gave up 5 bases and V 4 bases, and 13 bases lay outside the gene matches. The CDR3 is 19 residues long. CDR3 in amino acids: CASSQKPGQGALDNSPLHF. DNA of the CDR3: TGTGCCAGCAGCCAAAAACCGGGACAGGGGGCACTGGATAATTCACCCCTCCACTTT.

V is TRBV28 and J is TRBJ1-5; 9 nucleotides line up with TRBD1. After removal of 1 base from V and 6 bases from J, the junction contained 16 bases not matched to a gene. Germline CDR1 is MDHEN and CDR2 is SYDVKM. The CDR3 is made up of 19 amino acids. Here the CDR3 reads CASSLFPGQGVGDLQPQHF. Written as DNA, the CDR3 is TGTGCCAGCAGTTTATTTCCGGGACAGGGAGTTGGGGATCTTCAGCCCCAGCATTTT.

This clone was detected once. The rearrangement joins TRBV12-5 to TRBJ2-1, with 8 bases matching TRBD2. Trimming cost V 5 bases and J 3 bases; bases outside gene matches: 6. Per the germline V gene, CDR1 is LGHNT and CDR2 is FRNRAP. The CDR3 consists of 15 residues. The CDR3 coding sequence is TGTGCTAGTGGTCCCGCTAGCGGGCTCTACAATGAGCAGTTCTTC. Residues: CASGPASGLYNEQFF.

The chain uses TRBV10-3 and TRBJ1-4, with D maybe TRBD1 (5 bases). The germline V and J ends were trimmed by 4 bases and 0 bases, with 9 bases remaining between them. Per the germline V gene, CDR1 is ENHRY and CDR2 is SYGVKD. The length of the CDR3 is 15 residues. CDR3 bases: TGTGCCATCAGTGCCCAGGGTGCAACTAATGAAAAACTGTTTTTT. Its translation: CAISAQGATNEKLFF.

V is TRBV5-4 and J is TRBJ1-1; no definite D call. Trimming cost V 4 bases and J 5 bases, with 9 bases left between them. The germline gives CDR1 SGHNT, CDR2 YYREEE (reference sequence). The CDR3 extends over 12 amino acids. The CDR3 region is CASSPGRTEAFF. The CDR3 nucleotides read TGTGCCAGCAGCCCTGGGAGGACTGAAGCTTTCTTT.

The chain couples TRBV5-1 to TRBJ2-1; tentatively, D is TRBD2 (6 bases). Germline lookup yields CDR1 SGHRS and CDR2 YFSETQ. Deletions cut 0 bases from V and 5 bases from J, with 15 bases between. CDR3 length: 16 residues. The CDR3 sequence: CASSLGGDLGNNEQFF. In DNA, the CDR3 is TGCGCCAGCAGCTTGGGGGGGGATTTGGGGAACAATGAGCAGTTCTTC.

The J gene is TRBJ1-1, the V gene TRBV7-3; 7 bases agree with TRBD1. The germline gives CDR1 SGHTA, CDR2 FQGTGA. The trim removed 5 bases at V and 3 bases at J, leaving 6 bases unmatched. This CDR3 is 14 amino acids long. The CDR3 region has the DNA TGTGCCAGCAGCCTACAGGGGCGGGACACTGAAGCTTTCTTT. Residues: CASSLQGRDTEAFF.

The rearrangement links TRBV5-1 to TRBJ2-1, with D tentatively TRBD2 (5 bases). Germline CDR1 reads SGHRS; CDR2 reads YFSETQ. Between the trimmed V and J ends, which lost 4 bases and 9 bases, there was a span of 14 bases. This CDR3 is built from 13 residues. CDR3 residues: CASSLTSLGEQFF. CDR3 nucleotides: TGCGCCAGCAGCCTCACTAGTCTTGGTGAGCAGTTCTTC.

This sequence joins TRBV29-1 and TRBJ2-7; 11 nucleotides line up with TRBD1. The germline V gene encodes CDR1 SQVTM and CDR2 ANQGSEA. This CDR3 contains 15 residues. Trimming cost V 7 bases and J 6 bases; bases outside gene matches: 14. CDR3 residues: CSGRTGTGGLGEQYF. CDR3 nucleotide sequence: TGCAGCGGAAGGACCGGGACAGGGGGATTGGGCGAGCAGTACTTC.

V and J are TRBV5-6 and TRBJ2-3; D remains unclear. V was pared by 2 bases and J by 1 base, with 5 bases between. This CDR3 region has 13 residues. CDR1 and CDR2 (germline): SGHDT, YYEEEE. CDR3 bases: TGTGCCAGCAGCTTAGAGGGCACAGATACGCAGTATTTT. Protein: CASSLEGTDTQYF.

The chain recombines TRBV29-1 with TRBJ1-5, with 7 bases aligning to TRBD1. The germline gives CDR1 SQVTM, CDR2 ANQGSEA. Trimming at V came to 5 bases and at J to 0 bases, leaving 7 bases not matched to a gene. The CDR3 loop spans 15 amino acids. As DNA, the CDR3 is TGCAGCGTTTCAGGGGGTACGAATAGCAATCAGCCCCAGCATTTT. Protein sequence: CSVSGGTNSNQPQHF.

This chain uses TRBV7-9 with TRBJ2-1; weak D call: TRBD2 (6 bases). V was pared by 5 bases and J by 1 base, with 15 bases between. This CDR3 contains 16 residues. Germline V CDR1 and CDR2: SEHNR, FQNEAQ (reference sequence). CDR3 in amino acids: CASSPTGAGSYNEQFF. As DNA, the CDR3 is TGTGCCAGCAGCCCAACCGGGGCGGGGTCCTACAATGAGCAGTTCTTC.

V and J are TRBV6-5 and TRBJ1-1; D gene ambiguous. The V end lost 0 bases, the J end lost 0 bases, and 11 bases lay between the germline ends. The CDR3 consists of 16 residues. CDR1 MNHEY and CDR2 SVGAGI come from the germline V gene. The CDR3 DNA is TGTGCCAGCAGTTACTCGAGGACGGGGTTGAACACTGAAGCTTTCTTT. The encoded protein is CASSYSRTGLNTEAFF.

V and J are TRBV6-6 and TRBJ2-3; maybe TRBD1 (5 bases). The CDR3 is 15 amino acids. Germline loops: CDR1 MNHNY, CDR2 SVGAGI (reference sequence). Trimming removed 8 bases at V and 3 bases at J, with 18 bases between. The DNA of the CDR3 is TGTGCCAGCCAGGAGTCGAAAGGGGCAACAGATACGCAGTATTTT. This codes for CASQESKGATDTQYF.

The chain combines TRBV5-1 with TRBJ1-2; 10 positions agree with TRBD1. The CDR3 loop spans 17 amino acids. V trimming: 4 bases; J trimming: 7 bases; junction bases outside the gene matches: 16. CDR1 is SGHRS and CDR2 is YFSETQ in the germline V gene. DNA of the CDR3: TGCGCCAGCAGCCAACCGGGACAGGGGAGGGGGGGTCTTGGCTACACCTTC. It codes for CASSQPGQGRGGLGYTF.